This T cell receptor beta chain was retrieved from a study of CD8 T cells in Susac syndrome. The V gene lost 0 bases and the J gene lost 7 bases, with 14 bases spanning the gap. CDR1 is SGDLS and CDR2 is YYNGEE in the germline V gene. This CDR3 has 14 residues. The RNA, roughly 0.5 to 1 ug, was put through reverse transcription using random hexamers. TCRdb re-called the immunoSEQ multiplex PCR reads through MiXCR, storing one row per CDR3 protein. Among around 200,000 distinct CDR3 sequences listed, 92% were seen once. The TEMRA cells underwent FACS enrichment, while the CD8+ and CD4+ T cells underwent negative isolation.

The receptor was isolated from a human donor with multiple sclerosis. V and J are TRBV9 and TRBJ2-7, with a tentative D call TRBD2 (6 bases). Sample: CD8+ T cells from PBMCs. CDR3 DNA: TGTGCCAGCAGCGTAGGGTCGTACGCGGGGGAGCAGTACTTC. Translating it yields CASSVGSYAGEQYF.